This T cell receptor beta chain was profiled in a study of blood T cell repertoires in COVID-19. Turning to the study itself: Donors in the United States, Italy and Spain gave samples during acute or convalescent COVID-19.

The CDR3 has 14 amino acids. Germline V gene data show CDR1 as MNHEY and CDR2 as SVGAGI. The ends lost 8 bases at V and 6 bases at J; junction bases unmatched: 10. Per the study methods: For nucleated cells, counts were estimated from reference gene primer amplification. Sequenced by immunoSEQ multiplex PCR; TCRdb stores in-frame clones only, minus some. The V and J calls and the clone size are those of that table, but D and trimming were determined from the DNA. The table shows around 230,000 clones, with 65% to 90% occurring only once. The TCR sequence derives from a man aged 45 to 65 with COVID-19, enrolled during active disease. This chain uses TRBV6-5 with TRBJ1-2; TRBD1 matches 9 bases. Sequences were obtained from peripheral blood. The CDR3 protein is CASGEGQGRDGYTF. The CDR3 DNA reads as TGTGCCAGCGGAGAGGGACAGGGACGGGATGGCTACACCTTC.